Listed below are T cell receptor beta chains from one sample, sequenced in a study of CD8+ T cells in alopecia areata. TCRdb's table, derived via immunoSEQ multiplex PCR, lists solely in-frame clones and lacks some. This sample carries 150,000 to 200,000 clones, roughly 60% of them seen once, and the ten largest clones take approximately 0.97%. This material consisted of CD4+ T cells sorted from blood, taken at week 24, from a patient treated with tofacitinib. The source is a human donor with alopecia areata. CDR3s include the opening cysteine and the closing phenylalanine or tryptophan. A D gene is named only where the DNA matches it firmly. Not every row has a clone size; where given, it reads once, few, many or a size class.

V gene	J gene	D gene	clone size	CDR3 DNA	CDR3 protein
TRBV29-1	TRBJ1-1	-	-	TGCAGCGTTGAAGTCCCTGGCGGTGTCACTGAAGCTTTCTTT	CSVEVPGGVTEAFF
TRBV5-4	TRBJ1-2	TRBD1	-	TGTGCCAGCAGCTTCCAGGGGGTGGATGGCTACACCTTC	CASSFQGVDGYTF
TRBV30	TRBJ1-1	-	-	TGTGCCTCCTCTCCGGGACCTATGAACACTGAAGCTTTCTTT	CASSPGPMNTEAFF
TRBV10-2	TRBJ1-5	TRBD1	once	TGCGCCAGCAGTGGGACAGGGAGGTTCAATCAGCCCCAGCATTTT	CASSGTGRFNQPQHF
TRBV7-2	TRBJ1-1	-	few	TGTGCCAGCAGCCTGATGGGAGGGATGAACACTGAAGCTTTCTTT	CASSLMGGMNTEAFF
TRBV29-1	TRBJ1-6	TRBD1	few	TGCAGCGTAAAACAGGGGGGAAATAATTCACCCCTCCACTTT	CSVKQGGNNSPLHF
TRBV29-1	TRBJ2-2	-	-	TGCAGCGTTGGTCTGTACACGAACACCGGGGAGCTGTTTTTT	CSVGLYTNTGELFF
TRBV2	TRBJ1-4	-	-	TGTGCCAGCAGTAGGGCAACTAATGAAAAACTGTTTTTT	CASSRATNEKLFF
TRBV13	TRBJ1-2	TRBD1	-	TGTGCCAGCAGTCCCGGGACAGGGGGTTTTTACTATGGCTACACCTTC	CASSPGTGGFYYGYTF
TRBV23-1	TRBJ2-1	TRBD1	-	TGCGCCAGCAGTCAACTGGGACAGAGCAATGAGCAGTTCTTC	CASSQLGQSNEQFF
TRBV9	TRBJ1-2	-	-	TGTGCCAGCAGCGTAGCTACGGCACCCCAGACTAACTATGGCTACACCTTC	CASSVATAPQTNYGYTF